Listed here is a single TCR beta chain. This specimen belongs to a study of shared clonotypes between healthy human individuals. CDR1 is LGHNT and CDR2 is FRNRAP in the germline V gene. This CDR3 is built from 15 residues. The V end lost 1 base, the J end lost 0 bases, and 9 bases lay between the germline ends. Produced via immunoSEQ multiplex PCR; TCRdb's table is partial and in-frame only. The top ten hold 0.5% to 0.6% of the sample, which has about 1.1 million clones, around three quarters seen once. This sequence originates from a man younger than 30 in good health. Some clones in this sample may be carry-over from other donors' samples. Sequenced sample: memory CD4+ T cells from PBMCs. Sample subset: CD45RA-negative fraction. This chain joins TRBV12-5 and TRBJ1-1; TRBD1 is a possible D gene (5 bases). The CDR3 here is CASGLEIGVNTEAFF. The CDR3 DNA reads as TGTGCTAGTGGTTTGGAAATAGGGGTGAACACTGAAGCTTTCTTT.